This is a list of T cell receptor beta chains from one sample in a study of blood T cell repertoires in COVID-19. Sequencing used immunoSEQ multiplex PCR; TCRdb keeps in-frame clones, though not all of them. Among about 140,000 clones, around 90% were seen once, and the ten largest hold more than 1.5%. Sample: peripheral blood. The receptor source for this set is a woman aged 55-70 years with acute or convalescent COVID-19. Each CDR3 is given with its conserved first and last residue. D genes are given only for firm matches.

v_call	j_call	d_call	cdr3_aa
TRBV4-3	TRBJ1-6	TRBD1	CASSGGVTGGGSLLHF
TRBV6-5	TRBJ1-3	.	CASSYSTLGPGNTIYF
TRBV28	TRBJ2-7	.	CASKQATLPYEQYF
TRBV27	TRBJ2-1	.	CASRGTVSYNEQFF
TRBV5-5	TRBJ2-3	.	CASSLGLESGTDTQYF
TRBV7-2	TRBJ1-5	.	CASSSTANQPQHF
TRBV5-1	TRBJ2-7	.	CASSLAGGAHEQYF
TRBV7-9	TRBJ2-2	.	CASSLGQAGELFF
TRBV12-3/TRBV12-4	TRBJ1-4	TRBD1	CASQGAAGEKLFF
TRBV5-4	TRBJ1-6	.	CASSLERRSSYNSPLHF
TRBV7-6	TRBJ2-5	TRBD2	CASSRDYREQESQYF
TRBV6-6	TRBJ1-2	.	CASSYSGANYGYTF
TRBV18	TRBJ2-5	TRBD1	CASSPTDRGLRQETQYF
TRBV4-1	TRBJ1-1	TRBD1	CASSQYRQGQWGSNTEAFF
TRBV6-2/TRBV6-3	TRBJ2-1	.	CASSYSNREPYNEQFF
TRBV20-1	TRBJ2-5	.	CSASYSTNLPETQYF
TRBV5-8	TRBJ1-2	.	CASSLERGIYGYTF
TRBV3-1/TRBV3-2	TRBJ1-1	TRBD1	CASSQATGGLGTEAFF
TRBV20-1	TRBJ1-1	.	CSASRGRDTEAFF
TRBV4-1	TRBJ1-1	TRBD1	CASSYRQGFSTEAFF
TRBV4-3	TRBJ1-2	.	CASSQEPGNYYGYTF
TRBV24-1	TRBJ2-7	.	CATSDATGAYEQYF
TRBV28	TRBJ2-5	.	CASSLAGAGQETQYF
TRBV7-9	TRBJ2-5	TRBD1	CASSLGQVQETQYF
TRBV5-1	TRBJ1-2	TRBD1	CASSRGQGGLYGYTF
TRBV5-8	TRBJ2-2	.	CASSLQGGTGELFF
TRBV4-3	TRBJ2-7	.	CASSQVGGYEQYF
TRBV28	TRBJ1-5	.	CASSYQSNQPQHF
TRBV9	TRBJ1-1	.	CASSPQTGEAFF
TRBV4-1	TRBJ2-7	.	CASSQVQQGVYEQYF
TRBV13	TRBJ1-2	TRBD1	CASSLGQGKRGSYGYTF
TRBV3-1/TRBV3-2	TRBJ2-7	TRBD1	CASSQTPGQGAHEQYF
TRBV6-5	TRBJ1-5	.	CASGGRDHQPQHF
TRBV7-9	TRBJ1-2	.	CASSSTNPLINYGYTF
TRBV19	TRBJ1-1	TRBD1	CASMSGTGMNTEAFF
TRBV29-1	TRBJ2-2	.	CSVVYYTGELFF
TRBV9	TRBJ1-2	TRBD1	CASSVGTGANYGYTF
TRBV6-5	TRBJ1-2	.	CASSKISVPGYTF
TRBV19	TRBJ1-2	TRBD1	CASRTGGSNGYTF
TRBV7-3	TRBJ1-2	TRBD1	CASSLGPGQGYGYTF
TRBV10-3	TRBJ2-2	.	CAIKETGIGELFF
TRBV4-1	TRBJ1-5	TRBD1	CASSQGGQGTNQPQHF
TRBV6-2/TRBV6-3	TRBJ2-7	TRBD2	CASSYSRLAGVDEQYF
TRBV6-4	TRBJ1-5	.	CASSDEVGQPQHF
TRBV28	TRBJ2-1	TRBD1	CASSLGQNSYYNEQFF
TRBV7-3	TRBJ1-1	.	CASSLKGPDTEAFF
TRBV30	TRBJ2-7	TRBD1	CAWSVPGTVSYEQYF
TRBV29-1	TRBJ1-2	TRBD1	CSVTGQGEYGYTF
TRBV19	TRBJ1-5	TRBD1	CASRPPRDRNGGPQHF
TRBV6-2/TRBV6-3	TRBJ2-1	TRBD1	CASSRPGQEPRGEQFF
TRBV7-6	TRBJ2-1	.	CASSSGPSLFF
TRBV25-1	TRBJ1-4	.	CASTSNTASREKLFF
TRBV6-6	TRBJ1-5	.	CASSHPEVPQPQHF